The present entry profiles one T cell receptor (beta chain) with its context. TCRdb reprocessed the RACE reads via MiXCR and lists one record per CDR3 protein. The sample holds a few hundred thousand distinct CDR3 sequences, about 4.8% seen once. The time point was: patch test 1, 2 weeks after DPC sensitization. Described treatment: therapeutic diphenylcyclopropenone sensitization with weekly scalp DPC. The source of the sample is a study of human T cells and chemical hapten exposure. V lost 6 bases to trimming and J lost 8 bases, with 17 bases between them. From germline, CDR1 is DFQATT and CDR2 SNEGSKA (reference sequence). The CDR3 runs 13 residues.

V and J are TRBV20-1 and TRBJ1-5; D is perhaps TRBD1 (5 bases). This clonotype was sampled from a woman in her forties or fifties with alopecia areata. Some clones in this sample may be carry-over from other donors' samples. The sample consisted of whole blood, taken in connection with sensitization to the hapten diphenylcyclopropenone (DPC). CDR3 sequence: CSAAGTAQKPQHF. CDR3 in DNA: TGCAGTGCGGCCGGGACGGCTCAAAAGCCCCAGCATTTT.